The clone carrying this T cell receptor beta chain was seen at least ten times. Its antigen remains unknown. V gave up 5 bases and J gave up 5 bases, with 16 bases separating them. CDR1 and CDR2 from the germline V gene are MDHEN and SYDVKM. The CDR3 loop spans 14 amino acids. When ophthalmopathy did not progress within 18 months, Graves' hyperthyroidism was considered stable. Each diagnosis was grounded in clinical symptoms, serum thyroxine and TRAb, thyroid ultrasound, and orbital computed tomography. The data belong to a study of T cells in Graves' hyperthyroidism and ophthalmopathy. Findings and caveats of the study: Blood held most thyroid clonotypes expanded above 0.001 frequency. The model identified upcoming ophthalmopathy a median roughly 6 months ahead of onset.

Amplification targeted TCR beta CDR3 regions from RNA transcripts. Initially, a first-round RT-PCR of the TCR CDR3 employed the HTBI primer set. MiXCR, run by TCRdb on the multiplex PCR reads, gives a single entry per CDR3 protein. The table shows about 520,000 distinct CDR3 sequences, with 20% occurring only once. The material sequenced was blood. The sequence came from a man in his late teens or twenties with Graves' hyperthyroidism. The chain has TRBV28 and TRBJ2-7, with a possible D match to TRBD2 (5 bases). The CDR3 sequence: CASSPFRGTHEQYF. The DNA for the CDR3 is TGTGCCAGCAGTCCCTTTCGGGGTACCCACGAGCAGTACTTC.